This T cell receptor beta chain was sequenced in a study of cytomegalovirus exposure and HLA in healthy donors. About the research overall: Earlier work reported 100 million or so unique TCR beta sequences from some 170 million T cells.

The PCR had 60 Vbeta and 13 Jbeta primers. Generated by immunoSEQ multiplex PCR, the TCRdb table keeps only in-frame clones and is missing some. In the table there are 150,000 to 200,000 clones, about 79% of which are singletons. General study results and limits: In vitro work confirmed that a few CMV-associated chains recognize CMV antigens. With later analysis, a missense DCLRE1C variant became linked to TCR beta V- and J-gene trimming. On later analysis, the bulk of CMV-associated TCR beta chains appeared to be HLA-restricted.

This CDR3 comprises 14 residues. Germline V gives CDR1 SGHVS, CDR2 FNYEAQ. V shed 4 bases and J shed 3 bases, with 13 bases lying between them. Of note for this clone: Its specificity is unknown.

The receptor was derived from a woman in her forties or fifties in good health and CMV-seronegative. Material: PBMCs. This chain connects TRBV7-6 to TRBJ2-7; D uncertain. Written as DNA, the CDR3 is TGTGCCAGCAGCTCTCAGCAGTCAGGCTACGAGCAGTACTTC. This gives the protein CASSSQQSGYEQYF.